One sample yielded the 5 T cell receptor beta chains listed below, sequenced in a study of shared clonotypes between healthy human individuals. Repertoires were generated with immunoSEQ multiplex PCR, while TCRdb's copy carries only in-frame clones and drops some. The table lists 2 million to 2.5 million clones, roughly 90% of them singletons. Sequencing was carried out using naive CD4+ T cells from PBMCs. The subset is: CD45RA+ positively selected. These receptor sequences come from a man between 18 and 35 years old in good health. Some clones in this sample may be carry-over from other donors' samples.

About this clone itself: Distinct nucleotide sequences in the sample also encode this CDR3. The rearrangement links TRBV7-2 to TRBJ2-7, with 8 bases lining up with TRBD2. The V segment lost 1 base and the J segment 6 bases; nucleotides outside the gene matches: 2. Germline loops: CDR1 SGHTA, CDR2 FQGNSA. The length of the CDR3 is 13 residues. CDR3 in DNA: TGTGCCAGCAGCTTAGTCCTAGCGGGCGAGCAGTACTTC. Amino acids: CASSLVLAGEQYF.

The table lists this clone with a few counts. This rearrangement joins TRBV29-1 to TRBJ1-1; 9 nucleotides align to TRBD1. The V segment lost 7 bases and the J segment 13 bases; nucleotides outside the gene matches: 13. There are 12 residues in the CDR3. Germline values: CDR1 SQVTM, CDR2 ANQGSEA. The CDR3 loop reads CSESELDRGGFF. The CDR3 DNA is TGCAGCGAGTCAGAATTGGACAGGGGAGGTTTCTTT.

The chain couples TRBV12-5 to TRBJ2-1, with a possible D match to TRBD1 (6 bases). V was clipped by 0 bases and J by 5 bases, with 17 bases between them. Germline CDR1 and CDR2: LGHNT and FRNRAP. CDR3 length: 17 amino acids. The CDR3, as DNA: TGTGCTAGTGGTTTGGTACTTGCCAGGGGCAAAGACAATGAGCAGTTCTTC. Translation: CASGLVLARGKDNEQFF.

This clone appeared once. The same CDR3 arises from other DNA sequences in this sample as well. The chain combines TRBV15 with TRBJ1-2; D remains unclear. CDR3 size: 14 residues. V lost 1 base, J lost 4 bases, and 10 bases lay in between. Germline-derived CDR1 and CDR2 are LNHNV and YYDKDF (reference sequence). In DNA, the CDR3 is TGTGCCACCAGCAGAGTCGCAGGCCGCTATGGCTACACCTTC. This translates into CATSRVAGRYGYTF. The variable domain in full, completed from reference TRBV15 and TRBJ1-2, reads DAMVIQNPRYQVTQFGKPVTLSCSQTLNHNVMYWYQQKSSQAPKLLFHYYDKDFNNEADTPDNFQSRRPNTSFCFLDIRSPGLGDTAMYLCATSRVAGRYGYTFGSGTRLTVV.

The chain has TRBV19 and TRBJ2-7, with 11 nucleotides matching TRBD2. J gave up 4 bases and V 6 bases, and 8 bases lay outside the gene matches. This CDR3 region has 15 residues. Germline CDR1 LNHDA, CDR2 SQIVND (reference sequence). CDR3 in amino acids: CASRGTSGGEYEQYF. In DNA, the CDR3 is TGTGCCAGTAGAGGGACTAGCGGAGGGGAATACGAGCAGTACTTC.